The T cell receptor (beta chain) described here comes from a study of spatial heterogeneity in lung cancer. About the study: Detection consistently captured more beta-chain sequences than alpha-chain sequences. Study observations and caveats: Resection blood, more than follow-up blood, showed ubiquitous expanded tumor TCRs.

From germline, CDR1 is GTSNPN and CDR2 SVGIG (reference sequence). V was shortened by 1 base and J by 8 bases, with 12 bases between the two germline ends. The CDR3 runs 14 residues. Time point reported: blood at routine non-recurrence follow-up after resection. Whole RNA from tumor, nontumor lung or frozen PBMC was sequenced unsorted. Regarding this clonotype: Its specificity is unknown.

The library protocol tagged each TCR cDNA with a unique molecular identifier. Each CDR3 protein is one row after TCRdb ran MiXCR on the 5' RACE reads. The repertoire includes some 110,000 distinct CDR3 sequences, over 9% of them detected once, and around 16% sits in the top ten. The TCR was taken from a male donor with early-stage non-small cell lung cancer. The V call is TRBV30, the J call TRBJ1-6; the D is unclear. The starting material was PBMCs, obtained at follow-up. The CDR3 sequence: CAWSATRADSPLHF. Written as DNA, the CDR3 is TGTGCCTGGAGTGCCACCCGCGCGGATTCACCCCTCCACTTT.